This entry concerns a single T cell receptor (beta chain). The data were produced by immunoSEQ multiplex PCR, yet TCRdb's version contains in-frame clones alone and is incomplete. The profile covers about 400,000 clones, with 70% to 90% appearing a single time and 2% to 2.5% taken by the ten largest. This sample was taken from a study of blood T cell repertoires in COVID-19. Study overall: From T cells, B-cell-depleted T cells, or PBMCs came the material, which was cDNA or gDNA.

This TCR came from a woman between 40 and 50 years old with acute COVID-19. Sequenced input: PBMCs or T cells enriched from blood (not recorded which).

CDR3 sequence reads: CASGLGVSRVSPLHF. DNA for the CDR3: TGTGCTAGTGGTTTGGGGGTAAGCAGGGTTTCACCCCTCCACTTT. J is TRBJ1-6 and V is TRBV12-5; possible D gene TRBD1, 5 bases. Trimming took off 1 base at V and 9 bases at J, with 13 bases between the two ends. Germline V CDR1 and CDR2: LGHNT, FRNRAP. This CDR3 contains 15 residues.